The T cell receptor beta chain under discussion was sequenced for a study of blood T cells in healthy people across ages. A second roughly 6 to 12 cycle PCR used barcoded and J-beta primers. All samples yielded 2.5 million or more CDR3-containing paired-end reads. Each CDR3 protein is one row after TCRdb ran MiXCR on the 5' RACE reads. The sample has 1.5 million or so distinct CDR3 sequences, 42% seen once. Germline loops: CDR1 DFQATT, CDR2 SNEGSKA (reference sequence). V dropped 4 bases and J dropped 4; count of bases not matched to a gene: 9. CDR3 length: 16 amino acids. The study drew donors from healthy Caucasian individuals in Russia aged about 6 to 95. General observations from the study: Greater diversity and more naive CD4+ cells were seen in long-lived donors than in aged donors.

This clonotype has a handful of counts. Its antigen is currently unknown. The sample comprised blood. The sequence was collected from a woman younger than 35 in good health. The chain employs TRBV20-1 and TRBJ2-4; 11 bases line up with TRBD2. Here the CDR3 DNA reads TGCAGTGCTATAGTATTAGCGGGAGGGATGAAAAACATTCAGTACTTC. This gives the protein CSAIVLAGGMKNIQYF.